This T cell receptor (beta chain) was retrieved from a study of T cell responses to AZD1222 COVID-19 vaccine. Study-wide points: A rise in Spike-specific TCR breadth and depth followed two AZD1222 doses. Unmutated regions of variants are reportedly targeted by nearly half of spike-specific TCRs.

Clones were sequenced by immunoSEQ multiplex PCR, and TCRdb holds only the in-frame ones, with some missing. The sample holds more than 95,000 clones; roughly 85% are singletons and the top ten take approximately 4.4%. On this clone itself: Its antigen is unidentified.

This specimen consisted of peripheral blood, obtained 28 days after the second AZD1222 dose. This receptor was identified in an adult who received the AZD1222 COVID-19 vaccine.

CDR3 nucleotide sequence: TGTGCCAGCAGCTTGGTTGTGGTTAGCGATGAAAAACTGTTTTTT. Amino acids: CASSLVVVSDEKLFF. The chain links TRBV5-5 to TRBJ1-4; D call uncertain. There are 15 residues in the CDR3. The V end was cut by 0 bases, the J end by 6 bases, with 12 bases between. Germline CDR1 and CDR2: SGHKS and YYEKEE (reference sequence).